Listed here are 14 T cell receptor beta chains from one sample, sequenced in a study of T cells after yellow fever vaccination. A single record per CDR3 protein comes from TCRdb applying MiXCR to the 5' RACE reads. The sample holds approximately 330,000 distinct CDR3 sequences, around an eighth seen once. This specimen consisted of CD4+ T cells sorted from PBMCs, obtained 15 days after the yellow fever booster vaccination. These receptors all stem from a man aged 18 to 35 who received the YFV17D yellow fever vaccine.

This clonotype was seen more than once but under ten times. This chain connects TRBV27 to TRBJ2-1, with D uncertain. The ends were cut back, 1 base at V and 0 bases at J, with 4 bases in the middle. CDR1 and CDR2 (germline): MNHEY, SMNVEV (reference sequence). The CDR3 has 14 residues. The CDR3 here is CASSLFPSYNEQFF. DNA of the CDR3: TGTGCCAGCAGTTTATTCCCCTCCTACAATGAGCAGTTCTTC.

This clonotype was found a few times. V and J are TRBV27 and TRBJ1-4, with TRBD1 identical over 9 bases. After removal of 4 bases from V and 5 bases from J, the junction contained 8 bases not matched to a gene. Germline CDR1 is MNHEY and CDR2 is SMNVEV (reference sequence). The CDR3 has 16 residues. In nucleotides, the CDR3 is TGTGCCAGCAGTTCCCGCGGACAGGGGCAGAATGAAAAACTGTTTTTT. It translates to CASSSRGQGQNEKLFF.

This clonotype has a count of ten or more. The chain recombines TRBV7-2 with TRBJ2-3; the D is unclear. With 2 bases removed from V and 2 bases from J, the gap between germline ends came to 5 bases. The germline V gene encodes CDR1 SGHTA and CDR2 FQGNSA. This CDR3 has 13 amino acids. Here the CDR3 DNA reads TGTGCCAGCAGCTTACAGGTCACAGATACGCAGTATTTT. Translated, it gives CASSLQVTDTQYF. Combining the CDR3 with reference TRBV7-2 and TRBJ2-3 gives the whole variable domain GAGVSQSPSNKVTEKGKDVELRCDPISGHTALYWYRQSLGQGLEFLIYFQGNSAPDKSGLPSDRFSAERTGGSVSTLTIQRTQQEDSAVYLCASSLQVTDTQYFGPGTRLTVL.

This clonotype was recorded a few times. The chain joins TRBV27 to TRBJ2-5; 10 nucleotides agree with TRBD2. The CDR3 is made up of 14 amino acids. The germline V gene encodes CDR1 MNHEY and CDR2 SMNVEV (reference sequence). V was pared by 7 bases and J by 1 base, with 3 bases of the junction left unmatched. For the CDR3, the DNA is TGTGCCAGCAAGACTAGCGGGTTCCAAGAGACCCAGTACTTC. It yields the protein CASKTSGFQETQYF.

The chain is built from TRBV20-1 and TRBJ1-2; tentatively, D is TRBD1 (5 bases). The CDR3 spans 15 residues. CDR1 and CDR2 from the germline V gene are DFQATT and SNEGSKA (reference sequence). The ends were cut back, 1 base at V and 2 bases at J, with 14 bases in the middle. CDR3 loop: CSARGTTRGNYGYTF. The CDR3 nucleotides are TGCAGTGCTAGAGGAACAACGCGGGGGAACTATGGCTACACCTTC.

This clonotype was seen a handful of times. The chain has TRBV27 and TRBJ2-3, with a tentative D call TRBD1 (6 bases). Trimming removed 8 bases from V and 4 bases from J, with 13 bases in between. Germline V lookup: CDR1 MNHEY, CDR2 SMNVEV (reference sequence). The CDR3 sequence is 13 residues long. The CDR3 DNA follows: TGTGCCAGCCTTCAACAGGGAGCAGATACGCAGTATTTT. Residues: CASLQQGADTQYF.

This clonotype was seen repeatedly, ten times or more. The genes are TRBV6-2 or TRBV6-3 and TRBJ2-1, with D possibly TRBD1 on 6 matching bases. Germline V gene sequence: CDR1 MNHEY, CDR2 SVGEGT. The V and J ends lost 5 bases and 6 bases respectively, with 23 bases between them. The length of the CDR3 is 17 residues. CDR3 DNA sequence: TGTGCCAGCAGTAGTGCCCAAGGACAGCCGAGGGGCAATGAGCAGTTCTTC. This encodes CASSSAQGQPRGNEQFF.

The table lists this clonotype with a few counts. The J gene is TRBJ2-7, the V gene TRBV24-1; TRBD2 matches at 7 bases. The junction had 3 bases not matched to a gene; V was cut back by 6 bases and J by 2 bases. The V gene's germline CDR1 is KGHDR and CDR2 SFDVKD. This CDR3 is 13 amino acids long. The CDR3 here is CATSSGAPYEQYV. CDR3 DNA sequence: TGTGCCACCAGTAGCGGGGCACCCTACGAGCAGTACGTC.

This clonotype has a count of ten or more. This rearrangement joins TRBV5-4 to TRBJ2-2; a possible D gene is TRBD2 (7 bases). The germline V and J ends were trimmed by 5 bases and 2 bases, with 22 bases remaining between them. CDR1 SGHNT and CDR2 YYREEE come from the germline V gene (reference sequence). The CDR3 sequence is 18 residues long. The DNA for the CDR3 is TGTGCCAGCAGTCCGATCGGGGCGGGGGCCCAAAACACCGGGGAGCTGTTTTTT. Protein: CASSPIGAGAQNTGELFF.

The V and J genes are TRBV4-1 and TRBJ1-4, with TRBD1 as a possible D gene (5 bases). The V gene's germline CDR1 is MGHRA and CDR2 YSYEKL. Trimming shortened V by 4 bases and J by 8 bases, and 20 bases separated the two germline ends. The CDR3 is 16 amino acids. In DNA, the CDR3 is TGCGCCAGCAGCCGCCCAACGACAGCCGCCGTCGAAAAACTGTTTTTT. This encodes CASSRPTTAAVEKLFF.

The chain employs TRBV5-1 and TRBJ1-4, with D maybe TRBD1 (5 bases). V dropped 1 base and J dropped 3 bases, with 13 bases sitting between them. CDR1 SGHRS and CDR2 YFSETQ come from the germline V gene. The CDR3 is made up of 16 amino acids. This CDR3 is CASSLLPGGANEKLFF. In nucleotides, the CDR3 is TGCGCCAGCAGCTTGTTGCCGGGGGGAGCTAATGAAAAACTGTTTTTT.

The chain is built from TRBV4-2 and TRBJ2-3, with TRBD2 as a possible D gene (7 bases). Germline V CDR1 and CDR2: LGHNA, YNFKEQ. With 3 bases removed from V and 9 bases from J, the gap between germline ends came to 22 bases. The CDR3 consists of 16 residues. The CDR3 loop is CASSQGHPQAGWTQYF. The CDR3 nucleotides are TGTGCCAGCAGCCAGGGACACCCTCAAGCGGGATGGACGCAGTATTTT.

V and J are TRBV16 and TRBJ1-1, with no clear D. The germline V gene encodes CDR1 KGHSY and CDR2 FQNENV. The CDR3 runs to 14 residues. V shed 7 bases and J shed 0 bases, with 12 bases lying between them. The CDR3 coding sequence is TGTGCCAGCAATGACGCCTGGCTGAACACTGAAGCTTTCTTT. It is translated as CASNDAWLNTEAFF. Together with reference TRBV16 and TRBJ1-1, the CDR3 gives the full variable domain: GEEVAQTPKHLVRGEGQKAKLYCAPIKGHSYVFWYQQVLKNEFKFLISFQNENVFDETGMPKERFSAKCLPNSPCSLEIQATKLEDSAVYFCASNDAWLNTEAFFGQGTRLTVV.

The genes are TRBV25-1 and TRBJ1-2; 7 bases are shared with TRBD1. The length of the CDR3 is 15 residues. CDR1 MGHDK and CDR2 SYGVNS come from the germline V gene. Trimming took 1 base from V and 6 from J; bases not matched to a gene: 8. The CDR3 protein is CASSESLGGGDGYTF. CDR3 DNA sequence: TGTGCCAGCAGTGAATCCCTTGGAGGGGGCGATGGCTACACCTTC.